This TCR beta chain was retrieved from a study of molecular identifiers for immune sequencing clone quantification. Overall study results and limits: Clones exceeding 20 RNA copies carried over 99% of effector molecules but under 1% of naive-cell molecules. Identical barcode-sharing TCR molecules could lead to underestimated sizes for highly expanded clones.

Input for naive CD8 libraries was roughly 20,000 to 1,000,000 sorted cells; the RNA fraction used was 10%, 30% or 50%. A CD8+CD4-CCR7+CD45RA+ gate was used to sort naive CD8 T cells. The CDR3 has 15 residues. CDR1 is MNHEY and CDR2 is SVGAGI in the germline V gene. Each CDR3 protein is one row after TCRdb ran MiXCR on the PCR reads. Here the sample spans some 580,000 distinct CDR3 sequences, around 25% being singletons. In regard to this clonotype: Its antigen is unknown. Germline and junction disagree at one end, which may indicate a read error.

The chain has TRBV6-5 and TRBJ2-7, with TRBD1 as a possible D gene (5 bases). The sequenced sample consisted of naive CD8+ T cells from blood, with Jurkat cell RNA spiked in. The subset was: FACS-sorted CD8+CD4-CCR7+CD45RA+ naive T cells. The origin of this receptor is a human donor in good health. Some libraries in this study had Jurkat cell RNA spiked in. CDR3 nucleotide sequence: TGTACCAGCAGTCTAAGGGGCCACAATTCCTACGAGCAGTACTTC. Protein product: CTSSLRGHNSYEQYF.